Reported below is one TCR beta chain. What it binds is not known. With a much larger clone just one base away, this may be a read error. CDR1 and CDR2 (germline): MGHRA, YSYEKL. This CDR3 is built from 14 residues. V was pared by 0 bases and J by 6 bases, with 11 bases between. TCRdb passed the PCR reads through MiXCR, listing each CDR3 protein once. The sample lists more than 550,000 distinct CDR3 sequences; roughly 25% were seen once. This sample is part of a study of molecular identifiers for immune sequencing clone quantification. Study-level findings and limits: Barcode-sharing identical TCR molecules could underestimate highly expanded clone sizes. Clones above 20 RNA copies held over 98% of effector molecules, under 1% in naive cells.

V gene TRBV4-1 combines with J gene TRBJ1-1; D remains ambiguous. The TCR comes from a human donor in good health. Some libraries in this study had Jurkat cell RNA spiked in. Sequenced material: naive CD8+ T cells from blood, with Jurkat cell RNA spiked in. The subset was: FACS-sorted CD8+CD4-CCR7+CD45RA+ naive T cells. CDR3 sequence (DNA): TGCGCCAGCAGCCAAGATGACGGAACCTCTGAAGCTTTCTTT. This gives the protein CASSQDDGTSEAFF.